This is a list of T cell receptor beta chains from one sample in a study of blood T cell repertoires in COVID-19. The method was immunoSEQ multiplex PCR; TCRdb's version includes in-frame clones alone and lacks a portion of them. The sample holds hundreds of thousands of clones; around 85% are singletons and the top ten take around 7.9%. The sample taken for sequencing was PBMCs or T cells enriched from blood (not recorded which). These receptors were collected from a woman aged 60-75 years who had recovered from COVID-19. Both conserved end residues are part of each CDR3. A D gene is named only where the DNA matches it firmly. The listing skips clone size in some rows; elsewhere it reads once, few, many or a size class.

D gene	J gene	V gene	clone size	CDR3 protein	CDR3 DNA
-	TRBJ1-2	TRBV28	-	CASGGWGGYTF	TGTGCCAGCGGAGGGTGGGGTGGCTACACCTTC
-	TRBJ1-3	TRBV7-8	-	CASSSLGGGLSGNTIYF	TGTGCCAGCAGCTCCCTGGGCGGGGGGCTCTCCGGAAACACCATATATTTT
-	TRBJ1-5	TRBV2	-	CASSRDSYSNQPQHF	TGTGCCAGCAGTCGAGACAGTTATAGCAATCAGCCCCAGCATTTT
-	TRBJ2-2	TRBV29-1	-	CSGTQGTGELFF	TGCAGCGGGACGCAGGGGACCGGGGAGCTGTTTTTT
-	TRBJ2-6	TRBV30	-	CGVESNVLTF	TGTGGTGTGGAGTCCAACGTCCTGACTTTC
TRBD1	TRBJ1-4	TRBV5-1	-	CASSLVPPGTGDEKLFF	TGCGCCAGCAGCTTGGTTCCACCGGGGACAGGGGATGAAAAACTGTTTTTT
-	TRBJ2-2	TRBV7-2	-	CASLSPNTGELFF	TGTGCCAGCCTGTCCCCGAACACCGGGGAGCTGTTTTTT
TRBD1	TRBJ1-6	TRBV11-2	few	CASSSQGGGNSPLHF	TGTGCCAGCAGCTCCCAGGGGGGAGGTAATTCACCCCTCCACTTT
TRBD1	TRBJ1-6	TRBV10-2	-	CASKDRPSSYNSPLHF	TGCGCCAGCAAGGACAGGCCGAGCTCCTATAATTCACCCCTCCACTTT
-	TRBJ1-1	TRBV7-2	-	CASSLVSGVGTEAFF	TGTGCCAGCAGCTTAGTCTCCGGAGTTGGGACTGAAGCTTTCTTT
TRBD2	TRBJ2-5	TRBV7-8	-	CASSLAAGGQETQYF	TGTGCCAGCAGCTTAGCAGCGGGGGGGCAAGAGACCCAGTACTTC
-	TRBJ1-2	TRBV2	-	CASSEFEGENYGYTF	TGTGCCAGCAGTGAATTTGAAGGAGAGAACTATGGCTACACCTTC
TRBD1	TRBJ2-7	TRBV7-9	-	CASSSRIFTGVGYEQYF	TGTGCCAGCAGCTCCCGAATCTTTACAGGGGTAGGATACGAGCAGTACTTC
-	TRBJ2-4	TRBV3-1/TRBV3-2	-	CASSRDGGKNIQYF	TGTGCCAGCAGCCGGGACGGGGGAAAAAACATTCAGTACTTC
-	TRBJ1-3	TRBV7-2	-	CASSFRQVAGNTIYF	TGTGCCAGCAGCTTTAGACAGGTAGCTGGAAACACCATATATTTT
-	TRBJ2-1	TRBV13	-	CASSLGEEVSYNEQFF	TGTGCCAGCAGCTTAGGCGAAGAGGTATCCTACAATGAGCAGTTCTTC
-	TRBJ2-2	TRBV27	-	CASSSFRANTGELFF	TGTGCCAGCAGTTCCTTCAGGGCTAACACCGGGGAGCTGTTTTTT